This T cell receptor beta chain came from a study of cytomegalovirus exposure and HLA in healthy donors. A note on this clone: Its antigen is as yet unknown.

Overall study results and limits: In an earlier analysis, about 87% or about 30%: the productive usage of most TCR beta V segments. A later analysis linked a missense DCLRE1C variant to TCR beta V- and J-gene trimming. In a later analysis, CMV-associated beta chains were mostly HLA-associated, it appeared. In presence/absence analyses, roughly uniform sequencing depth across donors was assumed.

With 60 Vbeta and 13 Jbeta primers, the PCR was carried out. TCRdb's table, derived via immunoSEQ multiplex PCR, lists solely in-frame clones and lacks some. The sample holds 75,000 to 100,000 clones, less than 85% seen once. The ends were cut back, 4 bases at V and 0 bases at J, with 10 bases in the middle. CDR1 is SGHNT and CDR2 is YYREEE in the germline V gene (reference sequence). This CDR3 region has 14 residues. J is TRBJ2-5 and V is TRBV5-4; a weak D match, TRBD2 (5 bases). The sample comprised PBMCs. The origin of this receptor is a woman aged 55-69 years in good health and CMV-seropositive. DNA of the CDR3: TGTGCCAGCAGCCCAGGAGGTGACCAAGAGACCCAGTACTTC. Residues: CASSPGGDQETQYF.